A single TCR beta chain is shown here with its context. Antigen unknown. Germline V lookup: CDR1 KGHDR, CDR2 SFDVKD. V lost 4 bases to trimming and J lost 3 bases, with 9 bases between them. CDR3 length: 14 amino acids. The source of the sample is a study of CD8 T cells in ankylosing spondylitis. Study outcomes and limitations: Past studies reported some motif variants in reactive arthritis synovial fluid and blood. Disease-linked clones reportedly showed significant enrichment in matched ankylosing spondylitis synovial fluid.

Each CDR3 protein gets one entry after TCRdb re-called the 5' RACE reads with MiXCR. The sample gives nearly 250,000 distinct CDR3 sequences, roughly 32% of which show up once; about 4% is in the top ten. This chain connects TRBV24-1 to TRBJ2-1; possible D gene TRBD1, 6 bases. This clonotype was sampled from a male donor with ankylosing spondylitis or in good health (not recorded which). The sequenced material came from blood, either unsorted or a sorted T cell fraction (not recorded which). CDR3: CATSESGHYNEQFF. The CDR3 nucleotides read TGTGCCACCAGTGAATCGGGACACTACAATGAGCAGTTCTTC.